This T cell receptor beta chain was sequenced for a study of cytomegalovirus exposure and HLA in healthy donors. Study-wide findings and caveats: Prediction of most subjects' HLA-A and HLA-B alleles by TCR beta sequences was reportedly accurate. Cytomegalovirus association was assigned to about 150 TCR beta chains. Presence/absence analyses rested on an assumption that sequencing depth was roughly uniform across donors. It was likely that a cluster of highly shared sequence variants was a sequencing artifact.

The PCR made use of 60 Vbeta and 13 Jbeta primers. TCRdb's copy holds only in-frame clones and misses some; the assay was immunoSEQ multiplex PCR. The table lists 200,000 to 250,000 clones, 82% of them singletons. A note on this clone: The target antigen is unknown.

The sequenced sample consisted of PBMCs. This clonotype was sampled from a middle-aged woman in good health and CMV-seropositive.

DNA of the CDR3: TGTGCCAGCAGCCAGTCATGGACAGATACGCAGTATTTT. Protein product: CASSQSWTDTQYF. This chain links TRBV11-3 with TRBJ2-3, with D unresolved. V was cut by 5 bases and J by 3 bases, with 9 bases left in between. The CDR3 consists of 13 residues. Germline loops: CDR1 SGHNT, CDR2 YENEEA.